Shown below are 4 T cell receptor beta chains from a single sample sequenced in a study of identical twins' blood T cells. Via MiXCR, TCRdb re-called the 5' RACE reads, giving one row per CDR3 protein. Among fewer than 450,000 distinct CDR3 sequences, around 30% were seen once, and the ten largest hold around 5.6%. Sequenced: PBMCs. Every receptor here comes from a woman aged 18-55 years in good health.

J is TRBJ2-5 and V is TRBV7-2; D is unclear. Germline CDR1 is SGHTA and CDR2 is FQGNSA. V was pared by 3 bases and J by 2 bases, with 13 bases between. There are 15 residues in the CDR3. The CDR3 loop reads CASSFNIRNQETQYF. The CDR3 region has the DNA TGTGCCAGCAGCTTTAACATAAGGAATCAAGAGACCCAGTACTTC.

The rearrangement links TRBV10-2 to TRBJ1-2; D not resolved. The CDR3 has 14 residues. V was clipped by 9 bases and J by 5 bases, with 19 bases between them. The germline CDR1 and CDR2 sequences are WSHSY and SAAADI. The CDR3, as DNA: TGCGCCAGTGGGCACCGACCTAAGGCGTATGGCTACACCTTC. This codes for CASGHRPKAYGYTF.

The CDR3 sequence: CASSRTGAGEKLFF. The CDR3, as DNA: TGTGCCAGCAGCCGGACAGGGGCCGGTGAAAAACTGTTTTTT. J is TRBJ1-4 and V is TRBV3-1, with 9 bases aligning to TRBD1. V lost 4 bases to trimming and J lost 7 bases; unmatched junction nucleotides: 4. Germline loops: CDR1 LGHDT, CDR2 YNNKEL (reference sequence). CDR3 length: 14 amino acids.

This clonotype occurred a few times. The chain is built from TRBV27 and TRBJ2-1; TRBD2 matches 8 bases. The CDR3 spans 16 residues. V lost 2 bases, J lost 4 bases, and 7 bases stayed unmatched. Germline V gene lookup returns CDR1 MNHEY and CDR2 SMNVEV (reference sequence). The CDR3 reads CASSLKAGGLYNEQFF. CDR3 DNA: TGTGCCAGCAGTTTAAAGGCGGGAGGACTTTACAATGAGCAGTTCTTC.